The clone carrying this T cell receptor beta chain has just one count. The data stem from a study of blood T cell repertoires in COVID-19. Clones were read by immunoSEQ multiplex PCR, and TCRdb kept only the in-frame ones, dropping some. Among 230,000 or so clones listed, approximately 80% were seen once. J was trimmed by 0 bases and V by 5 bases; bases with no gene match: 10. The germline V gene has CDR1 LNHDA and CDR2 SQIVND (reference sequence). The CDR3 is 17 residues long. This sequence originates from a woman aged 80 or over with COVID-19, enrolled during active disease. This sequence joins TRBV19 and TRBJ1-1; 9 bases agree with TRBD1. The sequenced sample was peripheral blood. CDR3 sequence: CASSSRNRGLMNTEAFF. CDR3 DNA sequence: TGTGCCAGTAGTTCCCGGAACAGGGGGCTGATGAACACTGAAGCTTTCTTT.